What follows is one TCR beta chain and its context. Germline and junction disagree at one end, which may indicate a read error. CDR1 SGHRS and CDR2 YFSETQ come from the germline V gene. The length of the CDR3 is 17 residues. These data come from a study of blood T cell repertoires in COVID-19. Turning to the study itself: Samples of COVID-19 (acute and convalescent) were obtained from the United States, Italy and Spain. Sources were T cells, B-cell-depleted T cells, or PBMCs; the material itself was cDNA or gDNA.

In the original processing: By means of reference gene primer amplification, nucleated cell counts were estimated. TCRdb's table, derived via immunoSEQ multiplex PCR, lists solely in-frame clones and lacks some. V and J calls and clone size are copied from that table; D and trimming were computed from the DNA. Of roughly 150,000 clones detected, 75% to 85% appear once; the ten largest clones hold roughly 0.6%. The clonotype was recovered from a man between 60 and 75 years old with acute or convalescent COVID-19. Sequencing was performed on peripheral blood. The rearrangement links TRBV5-1 to TRBJ2-2, with 8 bases lining up with TRBD1. The CDR3 bases are TGCGCCAGCAGCTTGGCGGGCAGGGGGCGCGTCACCGGGGAGTTGTTTTTT. Protein sequence: CASSLAGRGRVTGELFF.